What follows describes a single T cell receptor (beta chain). Its antigen is not identified. Produced via immunoSEQ multiplex PCR; TCRdb's table is partial and in-frame only. The table lists about 94,000 clones, 89% of them singletons. This entry is derived from a study of a mutant IDH1 vaccine in newly diagnosed glioma. For the study at large: The start of vaccination came 4-6 weeks after radiotherapy alone, or with temozolomide cycles.

The sample's time point: week 47, end of study. The investigators gave 300 ug of mutant IDH1 20-mer peptide in each vaccine dose, together with topical imiquimod. New WHO grade 3 or 4 IDH1-mutant, ATRX-lost astrocytomas were present in all donors. The sequencing used PBMCs, collected from a glioma patient whose treatment included an IDH1 peptide vaccine. The origin of this receptor is a woman aged 45-65 years with glioma.

This CDR3 reads CASSPGLSSYNEQFF. The CDR3, as DNA: TGCGCCAGCAGCCCGGGGCTTAGCTCCTACAATGAGCAGTTCTTC. The chain combines TRBV5-1 with TRBJ2-1; D tentatively reads TRBD1 or TRBD2 (5 bases each). V lost 4 bases, J lost 0 bases, and 11 bases lay in between. CDR1 SGHRS and CDR2 YFSETQ come from the germline V gene. The CDR3 contains 15 residues.